This T cell receptor beta chain emerged from a study of blood T cell repertoires in COVID-19. As for the study in general: The study drew acute and convalescent COVID-19 samples from the United States, Italy and Spain. Sources were T cells, B-cell-depleted T cells, or PBMCs; the material itself was cDNA or gDNA.

Original processing notes: Amplification of reference gene primers provided the estimated nucleated cell counts. The method was immunoSEQ multiplex PCR; TCRdb's version includes in-frame clones alone and lacks a portion of them. The DNA gave D and trimming, while V, J and clone size come from that table. The repertoire holds about 300,000 clones, with 70% to 90% as singletons. Germline V gene data show CDR1 as SEHNR and CDR2 as FQNEAQ (reference sequence). The CDR3 totals 15 residues. The V end was cut by 4 bases, the J end by 8 bases, with 17 bases between. The chain employs TRBV7-9 and TRBJ1-4; D perhaps matches TRBD1 (5 bases). Specimen: peripheral blood. This sequence originates from a man younger than 35 who had recovered from COVID-19. The CDR3 protein is CASSSRGRGEEKLFF. CDR3 DNA sequence: TGTGCCAGCAGCTCCCGGGGGAGGGGTGAGGAAAAACTGTTTTTT.